Presented here are 20 T cell receptor beta chains from one specimen sequenced in a study of shared clonotypes between healthy human individuals. Assay used: immunoSEQ multiplex PCR; TCRdb lists only in-frame clones, some missing. The sample consists of about 1.5 million clones, about 98% of them appearing once. Sample: naive CD4+ T cells sorted from blood. Subset in this sample: CD45RA+ positively selected. These receptors were collected from a young man in good health.

The V call is TRBV7-6, the J call TRBJ2-3; 8 nucleotides line up with TRBD1. Germline V CDR1 and CDR2: SGHVS, FNYEAQ. CDR3 length: 15 amino acids. Trimming took 7 bases from V and 1 from J; bases not matched to a gene: 7. The CDR3 DNA follows: TGTGCCAGCATTCTAGGGACAGGCGGCACAGATACGCAGTATTTT. It yields the protein CASILGTGGTDTQYF. The complete variable domain, with remaining parts taken from reference TRBV7-6 and TRBJ2-3, reads GAGVSQSPRYKVTKRGQDVALRCDPISGHVSLYWYRQALGQGPEFLTYFNYEAQQDKSGLPNDRFSAERPEGSISTLTIQRTEQRDSAMYRCASILGTGGTDTQYFGPGTRLTVL.

This chain connects TRBV10-3 to TRBJ2-7; TRBD2 aligns across 14 bases. The germline V gene has CDR1 ENHRY and CDR2 SYGVKD. The junction had 11 bases not matched to a gene; V was cut back by 4 bases and J by 0 bases. The CDR3 is 19 amino acids. The CDR3 region has the DNA TGTGCCATCAGTGGTAACACAGGGACTAGCGGGAGAAGCTCCTACGAGCAGTACTTC. Translation: CAISGNTGTSGRSSYEQYF.

In regard to this clone: This specimen includes other DNA sequences encoding the same CDR3. V gene TRBV18 combines with J gene TRBJ2-5; D ambiguous. Trimming shortened V by 3 bases and J by 5 bases, and 4 bases separated the two germline ends. CDR1 is KGHSH and CDR2 is LQKENI in the germline V gene. This CDR3 is built from 11 residues. CDR3 in amino acids: CASSPGETQYF. For the CDR3, the DNA is TGTGCCAGCTCACCGGGGGAGACCCAGTACTTC.

V usage is TRBV27 and J usage is TRBJ2-2, with 8 positions matching TRBD1. This CDR3 is 17 amino acids long. The V gene's germline CDR1 is MNHEY and CDR2 SMNVEV (reference sequence). The junction had 12 bases not matched to a gene; V was cut back by 6 bases and J by 3 bases. CDR3 sequence (DNA): TGTGCCAGCAGGACCGACAGGGGAGTGTATGACACCGGGGAGCTGTTTTTT. This translates into CASRTDRGVYDTGELFF.

This clone was counted once. The CDR3 bases are TGTGCCGGGAGGTCGAGCTCCTACGAGCAGTACTTC. It is translated as CAGRSSSYEQYF. The chain uses TRBV7-9 and TRBJ2-7; maybe TRBD2 (6 bases). The ends were cut back, 11 bases at V and 0 bases at J, with 11 bases in the middle. The CDR3 is 12 amino acids. CDR1 SEHNR and CDR2 FQNEAQ come from the germline V gene (reference sequence).

The rearrangement joins TRBV10-3 to TRBJ2-5; no definite D call. The CDR3 runs to 15 residues. Germline V gene sequence: CDR1 ENHRY, CDR2 SYGVKD. Trimming took 0 bases from V and 2 from J, leaving 10 bases between them. CDR3 residues: CAISESTDGQETQYF. CDR3 sequence (DNA): TGTGCCATCAGTGAGTCGACGGACGGACAAGAGACCCAGTACTTC.

The gene calls are TRBV5-1 and TRBJ1-2, with D unclear. Trimming left V 3 bases short and J 7 bases short, with 16 bases between. CDR1 SGHRS and CDR2 YFSETQ come from the germline V gene. The CDR3 sequence is 14 residues long. CDR3 DNA: TGCGCCAGCAGCTCGCTGGGAGGTGGGAGTGGCTACACCTTC. Encoded protein: CASSSLGGGSGYTF.

This clone was seen once. The CDR3 sequence: CASSLEKFGNTIYF. The CDR3 region has the DNA TGTGCCAGCAGCTTGGAGAAATTCGGAAACACCATATATTTT. The chain uses TRBV5-4 and TRBJ1-3; D gene unclear. The CDR3 consists of 14 residues. CDR1 and CDR2 (germline): SGHNT, YYREEE (reference sequence). V was shortened by 0 bases and J by 4 bases, with 8 bases between the two germline ends.

This clone came up a few times. The chain is built from TRBV23-1 and TRBJ2-7; 7 nucleotides align to TRBD1. TRBV23-1 counts as an open reading frame of uncertain function. This CDR3 contains 15 residues. The trim removed 4 bases at V and 3 bases at J, leaving 9 bases unmatched. CDR3 in amino acids: CASSPTDRWHYEQYF. The CDR3, as DNA: TGCGCCAGCAGTCCAACGGACAGGTGGCACTACGAGCAGTACTTC.

The V gene is TRBV5-4, the J gene TRBJ2-7; 9 bases fit TRBD2. With 0 bases clipped from V and 4 bases from J, the junction kept 8 bases outside the gene matches. CDR1 is SGHNT and CDR2 is YYREEE in the germline V gene (reference sequence). CDR3 length: 16 residues. This CDR3 reads CASSLESGRSSYEQYF. CDR3 nucleotide sequence: TGTGCCAGCAGCTTGGAAAGCGGGAGGTCCTCTTACGAGCAGTACTTC.

This chain joins TRBV7-9 and TRBJ1-3, with 8 positions matching TRBD1. The CDR3 spans 16 residues. Germline values: CDR1 SEHNR, CDR2 FQNEAQ (reference sequence). V shed 5 bases and J 0 bases; nucleotides not matched to a gene: 6. The CDR3 is CASSMTGVNSGNTIYF. The CDR3 region has the DNA TGTGCCAGCAGCATGACAGGGGTCAACTCTGGAAACACCATATATTTT.

The gene calls are TRBV5-5 and TRBJ1-5, with D perhaps TRBD1 (5 bases). The CDR3 spans 14 residues. Deletions cut 2 bases from V and 3 bases from J, with 9 bases between. Germline V lookup: CDR1 SGHKS, CDR2 YYEKEE (reference sequence). For the CDR3, the DNA is TGTGCCAGCAGCTTAGGGACTTCCAATCAGCCCCAGCATTTT. It yields the protein CASSLGTSNQPQHF.

This sequence joins TRBV6-1 and TRBJ2-5; TRBD2 agrees at 10 bases. The CDR3 contains 15 residues. Unmatched junction bases numbered 8, after V lost 5 bases and J lost 5 bases. Germline-derived CDR1 and CDR2 are MNHNS and SASEGT. The CDR3 DNA reads TGTGCCAGCAGTACCTCAAGCGGGAGGGGGGAGACCCAGTACTTC. It translates to CASSTSSGRGETQYF.

The chain employs TRBV4-1 and TRBJ1-4; 9 bases are a match to TRBD1. Germline assignment: CDR1 MGHRA and CDR2 YSYEKL. The CDR3 is 16 amino acids. The trim removed 4 bases at V and 8 bases at J, leaving 11 bases unmatched. The CDR3, as DNA: TGCGCCAGCAGCCGTCCAGGGGGACAGGGTTACGAAAAACTGTTTTTT. Its protein is CASSRPGGQGYEKLFF.

The J gene is TRBJ2-7, the V gene TRBV29-1, with 7 bases matching TRBD1. The ends lost 7 bases at V and 2 bases at J; junction bases unmatched: 2. The CDR3 sequence is 11 residues long. Germline V lookup: CDR1 SQVTM, CDR2 ANQGSEA. CDR3 bases: TGCAGCGGTGGGACAGCCTACGAGCAGTACTTC. Residues: CSGGTAYEQYF.

Turning to this clone: This specimen includes other DNA sequences encoding the same CDR3. J is TRBJ2-3 and V is TRBV18, with 7 positions matching TRBD2. V shed 1 base, J shed 1 base, and the junction held 5 bases outside the gene matches. Germline CDR1 is KGHSH and CDR2 is LQKENI. The CDR3 has 16 residues. CDR3 coding DNA: TGTGCCAGCTCACCACTGGGAAGCGGGGGCACAGATACGCAGTATTTT. Its protein product is CASSPLGSGGTDTQYF.

This chain connects TRBV5-4 to TRBJ1-5; D is unresolved. This CDR3 region has 14 residues. Germline CDR1 reads SGHNT; CDR2 reads YYREEE (reference sequence). V shed 2 bases and J shed 7 bases, with 13 bases lying between them. The CDR3 DNA sequence: TGTGCCAGCAGCTTCCACGGGCTTCGGCAGCCCCAGCATTTT. Its translation: CASSFHGLRQPQHF.

J is TRBJ1-2 and V is TRBV5-1; a possible D gene is TRBD1 (6 bases). The CDR3 is 15 amino acids. V lost 0 bases and J 4 bases, leaving 13 bases between the germline ends. Germline CDR1 reads SGHRS; CDR2 reads YFSETQ. The CDR3 reads CASSLDGQPIYGYTF. The CDR3 DNA reads as TGCGCCAGCAGCTTGGACGGACAGCCCATCTATGGCTACACCTTC.

This sequence joins TRBV9 and TRBJ1-4; 7 nucleotides match TRBD1. Trimming removed 4 bases from V and 11 bases from J; junction bases left unmatched: 14. The CDR3 is 15 amino acids. The germline gives CDR1 SGDLS, CDR2 YYNGEE. In nucleotides, the CDR3 is TGTGCCAGCAGCCCCACAGGGGCAGTTTTCTCGAAACTGTTTTTT. It encodes CASSPTGAVFSKLFF.

The V gene is TRBV7-2, the J gene TRBJ2-5; D uncertain. Germline assignment: CDR1 SGHTA and CDR2 FQGNSA. This CDR3 spans 15 amino acids. Trimming pared 4 bases from V and 4 bases from J, leaving 16 bases between. CDR3 nucleotides: TGTGCCAGCAGCTCCCAAATGGGTTTTGGAGAGACCCAGTACTTC. The encoded protein is CASSSQMGFGETQYF.